This T cell receptor beta chain was profiled in a study of response to subunit inactivated influenza vaccine. General study results and limits: Authors suggested that a seasonal influenza vaccination recruits few new T cells each time.

Germline V gene lookup returns CDR1 LNHDA and CDR2 SQIVND (reference sequence). The CDR3 totals 15 residues. Trimming took 6 bases from V and 0 from J, leaving 14 bases between them. TCRdb recomputed calls from the RT-PCR reads with MiXCR, one row per CDR3 protein. The sample contains 650,000 to 800,000 distinct CDR3 sequences, roughly 14% of which appear only once. Regarding this clonotype: The antigen is undetermined.

V gene TRBV19 combines with J gene TRBJ1-2, with a tentative D call TRBD1 (5 bases). Source: PBMCs from blood, taken about 14 days before vaccination. The TCR was taken from a man between 45 and 60 years old who received an inactivated influenza vaccine. As DNA, the CDR3 is TGTGCCAGTAGACGTACGCTCAGGGCTAACTATGGCTACACCTTC. Its translation is CASRRTLRANYGYTF.